This T cell receptor beta chain is from a study of response to subunit inactivated influenza vaccine (dated by TCRdb to 2016 to 2019). Background on the whole study: Deep quantitative profiling of the T cell receptor repertoire was used in the study to follow responses to a trivalent subunit inactivated influenza vaccine.

Study-wide conclusions, independent of this receptor: It was suggested by the authors that each seasonal influenza vaccination may recruit only a limited number of new T cells.

CDR1 MGHRA and CDR2 YSYEKL were looked up in the germline V gene. Here V drops 1 base and J drops 9 bases, and the junction holds 4 bases not matched to any gene. Inclusive of the bounding cysteine and phenylalanine, the CDR3 is 15 residues long. Just CDR3 DNA is preserved here, 45 bases in frame from base 1. This clonotype was seen many times. What antigen it recognizes has not been identified. It has no much larger one-base neighbor in the sample; base qualities were not kept. The library was made by RT-PCR. The data were produced on an Illumina HiSeq 2500. TCRdb reprocessing: public reads trimmed at Q25 with fastp, clones called with MiXCR, in-frame beta chains kept. Records with the same CDR3 protein are collapsed into one entry carrying the most frequent genes and DNA. This sample lists hundreds of thousands of distinct CDR3 sequences; around 11% were detected once. The biggest ten clones account for approximately 10% of the sample.

The data also belong to a second study, concerning T cells expressing NK-cell markers. The other study reports the following: The TCR beta cDNA libraries were made using 5'RACE template switching, a step that added both a universal primer site and unique molecular identifiers. Fewer than ten donors provided sorted CD3+CD56+NKG2C+, CD3+CD56+NKG2C- and CD3+CD56-NKG2C+ T-cell subsets, whose TCR beta-chain repertoires were profiled. Among the eight sequenced donors, seven were HCMV-seropositive and one was HCMV-seronegative. In several experiments an anti-gammadeltaTCR antibody was added to restrict sorting to alphabetaTCR-expressing T cells. In roughly 6 donors, the dominant CD3+CD56+NKG2C+ clonotypes ranked among the top 10 CD8+ clonotypes, making up about 1.0-7.5% of CD8+ T cells. Those dominant clonotypes were again the most abundant among CD3+CD56-NKG2C+ cells in a few donors, at roughly 25-65%. Whether the expanded NKG2C-expressing T cell clones were specific for HCMV antigens remained unclear. The eight sequenced donors were randomly selected healthy volunteers, three men and five women. HCMV-specific IgG was detected in serum with a commercial ELISA kit to determine HCMV serostatus. Ficoll density gradient centrifugation was used to isolate peripheral blood mononuclear cells from blood. For 5 or 6 donors, unsorted PBMC were also used to sequence bulk peripheral blood T-cell repertoires. cDNA synthesis was primed from the TCR beta constant segment and was followed by two successive PCR amplification steps. Sequencing of the libraries produced 2 x 150 bp reads on Illumina HiSeq 2000/2500, MiSeq or NextSeq. MIGEC was used to demultiplex reads and group the reads by UMI, and MiTCR was used to assemble and quantify clonotypes. To remove erroneous sequences, TCR cDNA sequences were retained only when supported by two or more reads. The tcR package was used for downstream repertoire analysis, with clonotypes matched between fractions based on CDR3 nucleotide sequence plus V segment. Antigen specificity was annotated against VDJdb with VDJmatch, allowing one amino acid substitution in CDR3.

Sample: PBMCs from blood, taken on the day of vaccination. This receptor was identified in a man between 50 and 59 years old who received an inactivated influenza vaccine. Donor details come from another sample of the same person, matched by shared clones. Recombination linked TRBV4-1 to TRBJ2-1; 12 bases in between match TRBD2. The CDR3 region has the sequence CASSQASGGAVEQFF. In nucleotides, the sequence is TGCGCCAGCAGCCAAGCTAGCGGGGGGGCAGTTGAGCAGTTCTTC.